This T cell receptor beta chain derives from a study of cytomegalovirus exposure and HLA in healthy donors. Whole-study context: The approximately 120 validation repertoires used the same platform as the roughly 620 first-cohort repertoires, a later analysis reported. Study findings and constraints: Under in vitro conditions, a few CMV-associated chains were confirmed as specific for CMV antigens. Within the 130 or so validation repertoires, first-cohort TCR clusters tended to co-occur, according to a later analysis. Altogether, 150 or so TCR beta chains were recorded as cytomegalovirus-associated.

As to this clone: Its antigen is not known.

Profiling relied on immunoSEQ multiplex PCR, and the TCRdb table lists in-frame clones only, not all of them. The sample has roughly 71,000 clones; 94% are singletons. CDR3 length: 16 residues. From germline, CDR1 is MNHNY and CDR2 SVGAGI (reference sequence). V was cut by 2 bases and J by 4 bases, with 15 bases left in between. The chain links TRBV6-6 to TRBJ1-5; no clear D. The TCR sequence derives from a woman aged 18-29 years in good health and CMV-seronegative. Sequenced material: PBMCs. CDR3 nucleotide sequence: TGTGCCAGCAGTTACAGCTTAGGAGGTGGGAATCAGCCCCAGCATTTT. This encodes CASSYSLGGGNQPQHF.